This T cell receptor (beta chain) was recovered during a study of blood T cells in healthy people across ages (dated by TCRdb to 2015 to 2017). A note on the overall study: In model experiments, roughly one uniquely barcoded TCR beta cDNA molecule per two T cells was captured by template switching. Using deep sequencing normalized with unique cDNA molecular identifiers, the study measured how TCR beta repertoire diversity changes with age. The donors were split into four age groups: young (average around 16 years), middle-aged (roughly 39), aged (approximately 59) and long-lived (approximately 80). To avoid experimental bias, donors of different ages were randomly spread across the sequencing lanes. The study analyzed two additional independent replicas of 1 million unique cDNA reads from the same blood draw for two donors, one aged 18 to 30 and one aged 80 or older.

Donors were 39 systemically healthy Caucasian individuals from Russia aged roughly 6 to 90 years. Each donor gave around 9.5 milliliters of peripheral blood, collected into EDTA-treated Vacutainer tubes. Ficoll-Paque density-gradient centrifugation was used to isolate PBMCs, with at least 7 million obtained per sample. Total RNA, at least 6 micrograms per sample, was extracted from PBMCs with Trizol reagent. Naive CD45RAhigh/CD27high T cell percentages were measured by flow cytometry on a PBMC aliquot from every donor. What the study reported, not specific to this receptor: Total diversity estimates from one million sequenced T cells were considered lower bounds and underestimates. Compared with the aged group, the long-lived group had more naive CD4+ T cells, fewer expanded clones and increased TCR diversity, suggesting age selection. The percentage of naive T cells measured by flow cytometry correlated strongly with observed TCR beta diversity. Because donor CMV infection status was unknown, age-related changes in expanded clonotypes were potentially confounded. Bulk unsorted PBMC profiling prevented conclusive comparison of naive and antigen-experienced compartments. As age increased, observed TCR beta diversity per million T cells dropped in a roughly linear way, and a significant reduction was already evident by age 40.

Library preparation was by 5' RACE. A second PCR of 7 to 11 cycles was performed with a sample-barcoded 5' primer and a J-beta primer mix. A unique molecular identifier was introduced onto each TCR beta cDNA molecule by a template-switch 5' adaptor carrying 12 random nucleotides. At least 2.5 million CDR3-containing paired-end reads were obtained from each sample. All of the RNA was converted into first-strand cDNA using the Mint cDNA synthesis kit, with a TRBC-specific oligonucleotide serving as the primer. After uracil-DNA glycosylase treatment, a first 18-cycle PCR used universal primers M1SS and BC2_uni_R on all cDNA. From the authors' description of their analysis: For normalization, 1 million high-quality reads were randomly selected from each sample, with every read carrying a distinct molecular identifier. Instead of being binned into consensus sequences, reads with shared molecular identifiers were discarded. MiTCR, with a Q25 quality threshold and the strictest error-elimination algorithm, was used for CDR3 identification, clonotype clustering and error correction. A nonparametric unseen species model with Euler transformation was used to estimate lower-bound total TCR beta diversity. The public sequencing data were trimmed at Q25 with fastp and processed into clonotypes with MiXCR by TCRdb, which kept only in-frame beta chains. A single entry per CDR3 protein holds the most common genes and DNA from its merged rows. The V and J calls were determined by TCRdb, not by the authors. Recorded for this sample are 1.8 million or so distinct CDR3 sequences; about 39% of them occurred a single time. The top ten constitute more than 20% of the sample.

The CDR3, cysteine through phenylalanine, is 13 amino acids long. Only the CDR3 DNA is retained, 39 bases long and in frame from the first base. V loses 6 bases, J loses 2 bases, and the germline ends lie 14 bases apart. CDR1 and CDR2 were assigned from the germline V gene as SQVTM and ANQGSEA. In this sample, this clonotype turned up a few times. No antigen is known for it. Base-call qualities are not available, and no considerably larger clone is one nucleotide away. The sample taken for sequencing was blood. The receptor comes from a human donor in good health. The chain uses TRBV29-1 and TRBJ2-7; the D gene is possibly TRBD1 or TRBD2, each agreeing over 5 bases. The nucleotides read TGCAGCGTCAAGAGGGACGGAACCTACGAGCAGTACTTC. This is translated as CSVKRDGTYEQYF.